The 32 T cell receptor beta chains below come from one sample, sequenced in a study of blood T cell repertoires in COVID-19. Libraries were prepared by immunoSEQ multiplex PCR; TCRdb keeps only in-frame clonotypes and omits some of them. Altogether tens of thousands of clones are present, about 70% being singletons, with the ten largest covering 50% to 55%. The sample taken for sequencing was peripheral blood. The source of these receptors is a woman over 75 with acute or convalescent COVID-19.

This clone has only one observation. CDR3 amino acids: CASSLVASGNYGYTF. The CDR3 DNA reads as TGTGCCAGCTCCCTTGTGGCCTCCGGGAACTATGGCTACACCTTC. V is TRBV28 and J is TRBJ1-2; D is uncertain. V was clipped by 8 bases and J by 2 bases, with 18 bases between them. The germline CDR1 and CDR2 sequences are MDHEN and SYDVKM. This CDR3 comprises 15 residues.

This clone was detected only once. The chain uses TRBV5-1 and TRBJ1-2; D is perhaps TRBD1 (6 bases). Germline values: CDR1 SGHRS, CDR2 YFSETQ. V was pared by 5 bases and J by 0 bases, with 17 bases between. The CDR3 consists of 16 residues. This CDR3 is CASSLGSGQANYGYTF. The CDR3 region has the DNA TGCGCCAGCAGTCTTGGTTCGGGACAAGCTAACTATGGCTACACCTTC.

This chain joins TRBV6-5 and TRBJ2-7; D is perhaps TRBD2 (5 bases). The CDR3 contains 14 residues. Per germline, CDR1 MNHEY and CDR2 SVGAGI. V dropped 7 bases and J dropped 1 base, with 14 bases sitting between them. CDR3 DNA: TGTGCCAGCACAAGCGGCCGGGTGTCCTACGAGCAGTACTTC. Its protein product is CASTSGRVSYEQYF.

The gene calls are TRBV15 and TRBJ2-3; 8 positions match TRBD2. This CDR3 has 19 amino acids. Unmatched junction bases numbered 14, after V lost 0 bases and J lost 3 bases. CDR1 and CDR2 from the germline V gene are LNHNV and YYDKDF (reference sequence). CDR3 loop: CATSRDPLGGSGGTDTQYF. CDR3 nucleotide sequence: TGTGCCACCAGCAGAGATCCCCTCGGCGGGAGCGGGGGAACAGATACGCAGTATTTT.

The chain carries TRBV7-9 and TRBJ1-2, with 8 bases aligning to TRBD1. Germline V lookup: CDR1 SEHNR, CDR2 FQNEAQ (reference sequence). The V and J ends lost 7 bases and 8 bases, in that order; junction bases with no gene match: 12. CDR3 length: 14 residues. In DNA, the CDR3 is TGTGCCAGCAACTACCTCGACAGGGGCGAAGGCTACACCTTC. It specifies CASNYLDRGEGYTF.

This rearrangement joins TRBV6-5 to TRBJ2-7, with D hard to call. Germline V gene lookup returns CDR1 MNHEY and CDR2 SVGAGI. This CDR3 is built from 13 residues. V was trimmed by 2 bases and J by 2 bases, leaving 7 bases between them. In DNA form, the CDR3 reads TGTGCCAGCAGTTACGACATCACCTACGAGCAGTACTTC. Amino acids: CASSYDITYEQYF.

This clone was counted between two and nine times. This chain uses TRBV7-3 with TRBJ2-2, with 10 bases matching TRBD2. This CDR3 has 16 amino acids. The V segment lost 6 bases and the J segment 4 bases; nucleotides outside the gene matches: 8. Germline loops: CDR1 SGHTA, CDR2 FQGTGA. The CDR3 here is CASRTSGRASTGELFF. The CDR3 DNA reads as TGTGCCAGCAGGACGAGCGGGAGGGCCTCCACCGGGGAGCTGTTTTTT.

The chain uses TRBV9 and TRBJ1-5, with D hard to call. The germline V gene encodes CDR1 SGDLS and CDR2 YYNGEE. This CDR3 spans 14 amino acids. Between the trimmed V and J ends, which lost 0 bases and 1 base, there was a span of 5 bases. Here the CDR3 reads CASSVGLSNQPQHF. The CDR3 coding sequence is TGTGCCAGCAGCGTAGGCCTAAGCAATCAGCCCCAGCATTTT.

The V and J genes are TRBV10-3 and TRBJ2-5; D is possibly TRBD2 (6 bases). Deletions cut 2 bases from V and 3 bases from J, with 13 bases between. Germline CDR1 ENHRY, CDR2 SYGVKD. CDR3 length: 15 amino acids. The CDR3 sequence: CAISESHSGEETQYF. CDR3 in DNA: TGTGCCATCAGTGAGAGCCATAGCGGAGAAGAGACCCAGTACTTC.

The chain recombines TRBV21-1 with TRBJ1-1. TRBV21-1 is shown as a pseudogene. The CDR3 is 15 amino acids. This chain's CDR3 is CASSKAFEIPKSAFF. The DNA of the CDR3 is TGTGCCAGCAGCAAAGCTTTCGAGATCCCCAAGTCGGCTTTCTTT.

V gene TRBV24-1 combines with J gene TRBJ2-1; tentatively, D is TRBD2 (5 bases). V was pared by 1 base and J by 5 bases, with 11 bases between. Germline lookup yields CDR1 KGHDR and CDR2 SFDVKD. The CDR3 totals 15 residues. The CDR3 sequence: CATSDFPTSHNEQFF. The DNA for the CDR3 is TGTGCCACCAGTGATTTCCCAACTAGTCACAATGAGCAGTTCTTC.

The gene calls are TRBV5-4 and TRBJ2-2; 7 nucleotides match TRBD1. The CDR3 totals 14 residues. The V and J ends lost 7 bases and 2 bases, in that order; junction bases with no gene match: 5. The germline gives CDR1 SGHNT, CDR2 YYREEE (reference sequence). For the CDR3, the DNA is TGTGCCAGCCGACAGGGCGCTAACACCGGGGAGCTGTTTTTT. Its translation is CASRQGANTGELFF.

The V gene is TRBV4-1, the J gene TRBJ2-1; TRBD2 agrees at 9 bases. The germline V gene encodes CDR1 MGHRA and CDR2 YSYEKL. The CDR3 is 16 residues long. Trimming took 4 bases from V and 4 from J; bases not matched to a gene: 8. CDR3 sequence (DNA): TGCGCCAGCAGCCTATTAGCGGGAGCCGCATACAATGAGCAGTTCTTC. Protein sequence: CASSLLAGAAYNEQFF.

V gene TRBV10-3 combines with J gene TRBJ1-2; 9 bases are shared with TRBD1. The germline V gene has CDR1 ENHRY and CDR2 SYGVKD. This CDR3 region has 13 residues. The V segment lost 4 bases and the J segment 8 bases; nucleotides outside the gene matches: 5. The CDR3 here is CAISAGTGNGYTF. CDR3 nucleotide sequence: TGTGCCATCAGTGCGGGGACAGGGAACGGCTACACCTTC.

CDR3 coding DNA: TGTGCCAGCAGGCAGGGACAGTCCGGAATCAGCTCCTACGAGCAGTACTTC. Translated: CASRQGQSGISSYEQYF. The rearrangement uses TRBV7-3 and TRBJ2-7, with TRBD1 matching 7 bases. From germline, CDR1 is SGHTA and CDR2 FQGTGA. The CDR3 contains 17 residues. V shed 6 bases and J 0 bases; nucleotides not matched to a gene: 14.

The chain recombines TRBV6-4 with TRBJ2-1; TRBD2 matches at 9 bases. The germline V gene encodes CDR1 MRHNA and CDR2 SNTAGT. V trimming: 8 bases; J trimming: 0 bases; junction bases outside the gene matches: 14. This CDR3 is built from 18 residues. The CDR3 here is CASGAETSGPSSYNEQFF. DNA for the CDR3: TGTGCCAGCGGGGCCGAGACTAGCGGCCCGAGCTCCTACAATGAGCAGTTCTTC.

Remarks on this clone: This sample also contains other DNA sequences that code for the same CDR3. The J gene is TRBJ1-1, the V gene TRBV19; 9 bases agree with TRBD1. From germline, CDR1 is LNHDA and CDR2 SQIVND (reference sequence). The trim removed 4 bases at V and 4 bases at J, leaving 4 bases unmatched. CDR3 length: 14 amino acids. The CDR3: CASSKGQGGTEAFF. The CDR3 DNA reads TGTGCCAGTAGTAAGGGACAGGGCGGCACTGAAGCTTTCTTT.

This clone was detected only a few times. V usage is TRBV28 and J usage is TRBJ2-6; 9 bases fit TRBD1. This CDR3 is 17 amino acids long. The V gene's germline CDR1 is MDHEN and CDR2 SYDVKM. V shed 3 bases and J 0 bases; nucleotides not matched to a gene: 3. Written as DNA, the CDR3 is TGTGCCAGCAGTTTGACAGGGGGGAGCTCTGGGGCCAACGTCCTGACTTTC. Translating gives CASSLTGGSSGANVLTF.

The V gene is TRBV24-1, the J gene TRBJ2-3; perhaps TRBD1 as D (5 bases). Between the trimmed V and J ends, which lost 4 bases and 11 bases, there was a span of 12 bases. This CDR3 has 12 amino acids. Germline loops: CDR1 KGHDR, CDR2 SFDVKD. CDR3 nucleotide sequence: TGTGCCACCAGTGACCCAGGGTCTAGGCAGTATTTT. Translated: CATSDPGSRQYF.

The chain joins TRBV29-1 to TRBJ2-7; TRBD1 matches 12 bases. Trimming cost V 6 bases and J 6 bases; bases outside gene matches: 15. Germline CDR1 reads SQVTM; CDR2 reads ANQGSEA. The CDR3 is 16 residues long. CDR3 sequence: CSVRGFGGTGGGEQYF. The CDR3 bases are TGCAGCGTCCGAGGGTTTGGTGGGACAGGGGGCGGCGAGCAGTACTTC.

This chain joins TRBV11-3 and TRBJ1-1, with D perhaps TRBD1 (6 bases). The V end was cut by 5 bases, the J end by 3 bases, with 22 bases between. This CDR3 region has 17 residues. Looked up from germline, CDR1 is SGHNT and CDR2 is YENEEA. CDR3 region: CASSRTGGRPGYTEAFF. CDR3 sequence (DNA): TGTGCCAGCAGCCGCACGGGGGGGCGCCCCGGATACACTGAAGCTTTCTTT.

The chain joins TRBV28 to TRBJ1-5; TRBD1 might be the D (6 bases). Between the trimmed V and J ends, which lost 2 bases and 4 bases, there was a span of 12 bases. The CDR3 runs 15 residues. The germline CDR1 and CDR2 sequences are MDHEN and SYDVKM. The CDR3 is CASSLGGSRNQPQHF. Written as DNA, the CDR3 is TGTGCCAGCAGTTTAGGGGGCAGCCGAAATCAGCCCCAGCATTTT.

Comments on this clone: One end of the junction fails to match germline, which may point to a read error. The chain links TRBV7-8 to TRBJ2-1; a possible D gene is TRBD1 (5 bases). Looked up from germline, CDR1 is SGHVS and CDR2 is FQNEAQ. The CDR3 totals 13 residues. The CDR3 is CASSLGAYNGQFF. The CDR3 nucleotides are TGTGCCAGCAGCCTAGGGGCATACAATGGGCAGTTCTTC.

This chain links TRBV6-1 with TRBJ2-1; TRBD2 matches 11 bases. Trimming took 1 base from V and 8 from J; bases not matched to a gene: 4. Germline-derived CDR1 and CDR2 are MNHNS and SASEGT. The CDR3 length is 15 residues. CDR3 sequence: CASSEETSGKDEQFF. The DNA of the CDR3 is TGTGCCAGCAGTGAAGAGACTAGCGGGAAAGATGAGCAGTTCTTC.

This clone was detected only a few times. The J gene is TRBJ2-7, the V gene TRBV11-2; 8 bases fit TRBD2. CDR1 SGHAT and CDR2 FQNNGV come from the germline V gene. Trimming cost V 5 bases and J 3 bases; bases outside gene matches: 9. The CDR3 length is 15 residues. Written as DNA, the CDR3 is TGTGCCAGCAGCCTGCCAACTAGCGGCATCTACGAGCAGTACTTC. Translating gives CASSLPTSGIYEQYF.

The rearrangement uses TRBV18 and TRBJ1-2; perhaps TRBD1 as D (6 bases). The CDR3 has 15 amino acids. With 8 bases removed from V and 2 bases from J, the gap between germline ends came to 18 bases. Germline values: CDR1 KGHSH, CDR2 LQKENI. CDR3 sequence (DNA): TGTGCCAGCACCTCGACACGGACAGTGAACTATGGCTACACCTTC. It encodes CASTSTRTVNYGYTF.

The chain links TRBV7-2 to TRBJ1-5, with D maybe TRBD1 (6 bases). Germline CDR1 SGHTA, CDR2 FQGNSA. The CDR3 contains 15 residues. V lost 4 bases to trimming and J lost 6 bases, with 16 bases between them. The CDR3 loop reads CASSSWGGGIQPQHF. The CDR3 DNA reads TGTGCCAGCAGCTCGTGGGGTGGGGGCATTCAGCCCCAGCATTTT. The complete variable domain, with remaining parts taken from reference TRBV7-2 and TRBJ1-5, reads GAGVSQSPSNKVTEKGKDVELRCDPISGHTALYWYRQSLGQGLEFLIYFQGNSAPDKSGLPSDRFSAERTGGSVSTLTIQRTQQEDSAVYLCASSSWGGGIQPQHFGDGTRLSIL.

The gene calls are TRBV4-1 and TRBJ2-7; 7 positions agree with TRBD2. J was trimmed by 2 bases and V by 0 bases; bases with no gene match: 10. Germline CDR1 and CDR2: MGHRA and YSYEKL. The CDR3 runs 17 residues. CDR3 in DNA: TGCGCCAGCAGCCAAGATTGGCCAGCGGGGACTACCTACGAGCAGTACTTC. This gives the protein CASSQDWPAGTTYEQYF.

This chain joins TRBV2 and TRBJ2-2, with 13 bases fitting TRBD2. V shed 7 bases and J 4 bases; nucleotides not matched to a gene: 6. The CDR3 spans 16 residues. Germline V gives CDR1 SNHLY, CDR2 FYNNEI. The CDR3 spells CASMGGLAGITGELFF. Written as DNA, the CDR3 is TGTGCCAGCATGGGGGGACTAGCGGGAATCACCGGGGAGCTGTTTTTT. The full variable domain, completed using reference TRBV2 and TRBJ2-2, is EPEVTQTPSHQVTQMGQEVILRCVPISNHLYFYWYRQILGQKVEFLVSFYNNEISEKSEIFDDQFSVERPDGSNFTLKIRSTKLEDSAMYFCASMGGLAGITGELFFGEGSRLTVL.

The J gene is TRBJ1-5, the V gene TRBV18; TRBD1 agrees at 7 bases. From germline, CDR1 is KGHSH and CDR2 LQKENI. Trimming at V came to 3 bases and at J to 2 bases, leaving 4 bases not matched to a gene. The length of the CDR3 is 15 residues. The DNA of the CDR3 is TGTGCCAGCTCACCGTTCGACAGGGGCAATCAGCCCCAGCATTTT. Its translation: CASSPFDRGNQPQHF.

This clone was observed once. The chain combines TRBV6-5 with TRBJ2-7; 12 bases align to TRBD1. V lost 6 bases to trimming and J lost 5 bases; unmatched junction nucleotides: 5. The CDR3 has 14 amino acids. Per germline, CDR1 MNHEY and CDR2 SVGAGI. The CDR3 bases are TGTGCCAGCAGAGGGACAGGGGGCTTCCACGAGCAGTACTTC. It is translated as CASRGTGGFHEQYF.

This chain uses TRBV29-1 with TRBJ2-3; a weak D match, TRBD1 (6 bases). The CDR3 loop spans 14 amino acids. The germline gives CDR1 SQVTM, CDR2 ANQGSEA. Trimming took 1 base from V and 4 from J, leaving 12 bases between them. CDR3 sequence (DNA): TGCAGCGTTGAAGGAGGGGCAGGGGCAGATACGCAGTATTTT. Translating it yields CSVEGGAGADTQYF.